This passage covers 8 T cell receptor beta chains from one sample sequenced in a study of T cell changes during pregnancy in multiple sclerosis. The table came from immunoSEQ multiplex PCR; TCRdb's copy has only in-frame clones and leaves some out. The sample lists tens of thousands of clones; approximately 92% were seen once. Sequencing was carried out using peripheral blood. These receptors came from a female donor with multiple sclerosis, enrolled in a pregnancy study.

The genes are TRBV27 and TRBJ2-3; D gene ambiguous. The CDR3 consists of 12 residues. V lost 5 bases and J lost 6, with 9 bases in between. CDR1 MNHEY and CDR2 SMNVEV come from the germline V gene (reference sequence). The CDR3 nucleotides read TGTGCCAGCAGTCCCGGGTGGGATACGCAGTATTTT. Encoded protein: CASSPGWDTQYF.

This sequence joins TRBV19 and TRBJ2-7, with D possibly being TRBD1 or TRBD2 (5 bases each). The CDR3 is made up of 14 amino acids. Germline V gene lookup returns CDR1 LNHDA and CDR2 SQIVND (reference sequence). V was pared by 5 bases and J by 0 bases, with 11 bases between. CDR3 nucleotide sequence: TGTGCCAGTAGTTATCGGGGCTTCTCCTACGAGCAGTACTTC. This codes for CASSYRGFSYEQYF.

This clone was seen a handful of times. The V call is TRBV7-9, the J call TRBJ2-3, with TRBD2 matching over 10 bases. CDR1 and CDR2 (germline): SEHNR, FQNEAQ (reference sequence). The V and J ends lost 0 bases and 7 bases, in that order; junction bases with no gene match: 4. The CDR3 has 15 residues. As DNA, the CDR3 is TGTGCCAGCAGCTTAGCCGGGACTAGCGCCCATACGCAGTATTTT. It yields the protein CASSLAGTSAHTQYF. The complete variable domain, with remaining parts taken from reference TRBV7-9 and TRBJ2-3, reads DTGVSQNPRHKITKRGQNVTFRCDPISEHNRLYWYRQTLGQGPEFLTYFQNEAQLEKSRLLSDRFSAERPKGSFSTLEIQRTEQGDSAMYLCASSLAGTSAHTQYFGPGTRLTVL.

The chain employs TRBV6-5 and TRBJ2-7; D ambiguous. The germline V gene encodes CDR1 MNHEY and CDR2 SVGAGI. V lost 2 bases, J lost 1 base, and 9 bases lay in between. The CDR3 has 14 residues. The CDR3 spells CASSYQAPSYEQYF. CDR3 nucleotides: TGTGCCAGCAGTTACCAAGCTCCTTCCTACGAGCAGTACTTC.

The rearrangement joins TRBV7-6 to TRBJ2-2; D is unresolved. V lost 8 bases to trimming and J lost 7 bases, with 11 bases between them. The CDR3 contains 12 residues. The V gene's germline CDR1 is SGHVS and CDR2 FNYEAQ. CDR3 region: CASSSPDGELFF. The CDR3 DNA reads TGTGCCAGCTCCTCGCCCGACGGGGAGCTGTTTTTT.

A single count supports this clone. The V call is TRBV6-5, the J call TRBJ1-2; D gene unclear. The CDR3 contains 14 residues. V was shortened by 0 bases and J by 4 bases, with 9 bases between the two germline ends. Germline lookup yields CDR1 MNHEY and CDR2 SVGAGI. The CDR3 DNA follows: TGTGCCAGCAGTTACTCACGGCAGTCCTATGGCTACACCTTC. This gives the protein CASSYSRQSYGYTF.

The rearrangement joins TRBV4-2 to TRBJ1-1; tentatively, D is TRBD1 (6 bases). The CDR3 extends over 15 amino acids. Trimming stripped 3 bases from V and 0 bases from J, with 11 bases between. CDR1 is LGHNA and CDR2 is YNFKEQ in the germline V gene. The CDR3 sequence: CASSQGGQLNTEAFF. CDR3 nucleotides: TGTGCCAGCAGCCAGGGGGGACAATTGAACACTGAAGCTTTCTTT.

The chain recombines TRBV10-3 with TRBJ2-7, with 8 bases that match TRBD1. Germline CDR1 ENHRY, CDR2 SYGVKD. Germline trimming cut 4 bases from V and 2 bases from J; bases unmatched to any gene: 7. This CDR3 spans 15 amino acids. The CDR3 protein is CAISVGDRQTYEQYF. The CDR3 region has the DNA TGTGCCATCAGTGTAGGGGACAGGCAAACCTACGAGCAGTACTTC.